Detailed here is one T cell receptor (beta chain). This sample was included in a study of Graves' ophthalmopathy and Graves' hyperthyroidism. Study at large: Upon initial diagnosis and before any treatment, peripheral blood was collected.

The germline CDR1 and CDR2 sequences are WSHSY and SAAADI. CDR3 length equals 13 residues. Trimming pared 4 bases from V and 7 bases from J, leaving 13 bases between. The TCR beta CDR3 regions underwent amplification from RNA transcripts. The library came from an HTBI-primed first-round RT-PCR and a second-round multiplex PCR. TCRdb called the multiplex PCR reads again in MiXCR, with one record for every CDR3 protein. The top ten clones hold approximately 1.4% of a sample with nearly 400,000 distinct CDR3 sequences, about a sixth of them seen once. The sequencing sample was made of peripheral blood. This TCR derives from a woman aged 18-29 years with Graves' ophthalmopathy. The chain combines TRBV10-2 with TRBJ1-2; D may be TRBD1 (5 bases). The CDR3 DNA sequence: TGCGCCAGCAGTGCCCAGGGCTCAGGTGGCTACACCTTC. It translates to CASSAQGSGGYTF.